The T cell receptor (beta chain) under discussion was sequenced for a study of human T cells and chemical hapten exposure. Study context: The cohort included alopecia areata under or over 50% scalp, totalis and universalis.

Study conclusions and caveats: TCRs above 1 in 1000 frequency stayed constant with DPC sensitization.

Unique molecular identifiers were attached to individual cDNA molecules during library preparation. TCRdb re-called the RACE reads with MiXCR, one entry per CDR3 protein. The data hold roughly 82,000 distinct CDR3 sequences, with about 11% observed a single time. Time point denoted: patch test 1, 2 weeks after DPC sensitization. Treatment: therapeutic diphenylcyclopropenone sensitization with weekly scalp DPC. Extraction yielded total RNA from whole blood (unfractionated). Notes on this clonotype: Its target is not known.

Trimming shortened V by 7 bases and J by 2 bases, and 14 bases separated the two germline ends. The CDR3 length is 13 residues. The germline V gene encodes CDR1 SQVTM and CDR2 ANQGSEA. V gene TRBV29-1 combines with J gene TRBJ1-1; tentatively, D is TRBD1 (6 bases). The receptor comes from a woman in her fifties or sixties with alopecia areata. Some clones in this sample may be carry-over from other donors' samples. Sequences were derived from whole blood, sampled in connection with sensitization to the hapten diphenylcyclopropenone (DPC). The DNA of the CDR3 is TGCAGCGGTACTGGGGGGCCCAACACTGAAGCTTTCTTT. Its translation is CSGTGGPNTEAFF.